The 20 T cell receptor beta chains reported below all come from one sample, sequenced in a study of PD-L1 blockade in urothelial cancer. Time point defined: peripheral blood 6 weeks after treatment start. Generated by immunoSEQ multiplex PCR, the TCRdb table keeps only in-frame clones and is missing some. The sample includes about 36,000 clones, approximately 84% seen only once; the top ten take approximately 10%. The sequencing used PBMCs, collected around atezolizumab (anti-PD-L1) treatment. These receptors were obtained from a man in his forties with urothelial cancer.

The chain recombines TRBV5-1 with TRBJ1-1; 7 bases agree with TRBD1. This CDR3 is 14 amino acids long. Looked up from germline, CDR1 is SGHRS and CDR2 is YFSETQ. The V and J ends lost 4 bases and 1 base, in that order; junction bases with no gene match: 4. CDR3 sequence: CASSPGQANTEAFF. The DNA of the CDR3 is TGCGCCAGCAGCCCCGGACAGGCGAACACTGAAGCTTTCTTT.

The V call is TRBV28, the J call TRBJ1-2, with a weak D call TRBD1 (5 bases). Per germline, CDR1 MDHEN and CDR2 SYDVKM. V dropped 6 bases and J dropped 5 bases, with 13 bases sitting between them. This CDR3 comprises 13 residues. The CDR3 spells CASRGRRGYGYTF. Here the CDR3 DNA reads TGTGCCAGCAGGGGGCGGAGGGGATATGGCTACACCTTC.

The chain has TRBV5-1 and TRBJ2-1; TRBD2 matches at 12 bases. Germline lookup yields CDR1 SGHRS and CDR2 YFSETQ. V dropped 3 bases and J dropped 7; count of bases not matched to a gene: 11. The CDR3 extends over 17 amino acids. The CDR3: CASSSGSGTSGRNEQFF. CDR3 in DNA: TGCGCCAGCAGCTCAGGGTCGGGTACTAGCGGGAGGAATGAGCAGTTCTTC.

There are a few counts of this clone. The chain couples TRBV18 to TRBJ2-7, with 7 bases aligning to TRBD2. J gave up 3 bases and V 2 bases, and 10 bases lay outside the gene matches. The CDR3 is made up of 16 amino acids. The germline V gene encodes CDR1 KGHSH and CDR2 LQKENI. DNA of the CDR3: TGTGCCAGCTCACCAGAGGTGATAGCGGGCCGCTACGAGCAGTACTTC. Its translation is CASSPEVIAGRYEQYF.

The chain employs TRBV28 and TRBJ2-7; no definite D call. The V gene lost 2 bases and the J gene lost 6 bases, with 11 bases spanning the gap. The CDR3 runs 13 residues. Germline CDR1 MDHEN, CDR2 SYDVKM. CDR3 nucleotides: TGTGCCAGCAGTTTAAAGCTAGTGAGCGAGCAGTACTTC. The encoded protein is CASSLKLVSEQYF.

The chain has TRBV9 and TRBJ2-1; D is possibly TRBD2 (6 bases). The germline V gene has CDR1 SGDLS and CDR2 YYNGEE. Trimming left V 4 bases short and J 10 bases short, with 21 bases between. The CDR3 extends over 15 amino acids. The CDR3 loop reads CASSLKEGYVEEQFF. Here the CDR3 DNA reads TGTGCCAGCAGCCTCAAGGAGGGCTACGTAGAGGAGCAGTTCTTC.

This chain joins TRBV18 and TRBJ2-3, with a tentative D call TRBD2 (5 bases). Germline assignment: CDR1 KGHSH and CDR2 LQKENI. CDR3 length equals 16 residues. V dropped 6 bases and J dropped 5 bases, with 21 bases sitting between them. CDR3 loop: CASSPKLTTSGDTQYF. CDR3 sequence (DNA): TGTGCCAGCTCGCCAAAGTTGACGACGAGCGGAGATACGCAGTATTTT.

This chain connects TRBV29-1 to TRBJ2-1, with a possible D match to TRBD2 (5 bases). Trimming removed 4 bases from V and 1 base from J, with 5 bases in between. Germline CDR1 and CDR2: SQVTM and ANQGSEA. CDR3 size: 12 residues. The CDR3 sequence is CSVGRSYNEQFF. As DNA, the CDR3 is TGCAGCGTTGGGAGGTCCTACAATGAGCAGTTCTTC.

The chain uses TRBV27 and TRBJ1-2; weak D call: TRBD1 (6 bases). This CDR3 is built from 14 residues. In germline, CDR1 is MNHEY, CDR2 SMNVEV (reference sequence). V lost 6 bases to trimming and J lost 0 bases, with 11 bases between them. CDR3 loop: CASSRGAPNYGYTF. Here the CDR3 DNA reads TGTGCCAGCAGCCGGGGGGCGCCTAACTATGGCTACACCTTC.

The V call is TRBV5-1, the J call TRBJ2-5; D gene ambiguous. This CDR3 spans 11 amino acids. CDR1 is SGHRS and CDR2 is YFSETQ in the germline V gene. Deletions cut 3 bases from V and 2 bases from J, with 2 bases between. CDR3 protein: CASSSQETQYF. The DNA of the CDR3 is TGCGCCAGCAGCTCTCAAGAGACCCAGTACTTC.

In the case of this clone: This specimen includes other DNA sequences encoding the same CDR3. V and J are TRBV9 and TRBJ2-7; TRBD1 matches at 10 bases. V dropped 5 bases and J dropped 2; count of bases not matched to a gene: 1. The CDR3 covers 13 residues. CDR1 and CDR2 (germline): SGDLS, YYNGEE. The DNA of the CDR3 is TGTGCCAGCAGTGGACAGGGGGCCTACGAGCAGTACTTC. It codes for CASSGQGAYEQYF.

V is TRBV29-1 and J is TRBJ2-1, with 8 bases aligning to TRBD1. CDR1 and CDR2 from the germline V gene are SQVTM and ANQGSEA. V gave up 7 bases and J gave up 7 bases; unmatched junction bases: 12. This CDR3 is 14 amino acids long. CDR3 in amino acids: CSAPGRGRSNEQFF. CDR3 sequence (DNA): TGCAGCGCCCCGGGCAGGGGGCGAAGTAATGAGCAGTTCTTC.

The V gene is TRBV7-9, the J gene TRBJ2-6; tentative D call: TRBD1 (6 bases). The CDR3 covers 17 residues. The V gene's germline CDR1 is SEHNR and CDR2 FQNEAQ (reference sequence). Trimming pared 5 bases from V and 3 bases from J, leaving 17 bases between. CDR3 sequence: CASSPNLQGFGANVLTF. The DNA of the CDR3 is TGTGCCAGCAGCCCAAACCTACAGGGTTTTGGGGCCAACGTCCTGACTTTC.

The CDR3 DNA follows: TGTGCCAGCTCACCGCAACCGGGACTAGCAAGCCCCACAGATACGCAGTATTTT. Translated, it gives CASSPQPGLASPTDTQYF. This rearrangement joins TRBV18 to TRBJ2-3, with 9 bases aligning to TRBD2. V shed 3 bases and J 2 bases; nucleotides not matched to a gene: 12. This CDR3 is built from 18 residues. Germline CDR1 is KGHSH and CDR2 is LQKENI. The full variable domain, rest sourced from reference TRBV18 and TRBJ2-3, is NAGVMQNPRHLVRRRGQEARLRCSPMKGHSHVYWYRQLPEEGLKFMVYLQKENIIDESGMPKERFSAEFPKEGPSILRIQQVVRGDSAAYFCASSPQPGLASPTDTQYFGPGTRLTVL.

This clone has a handful of counts. The chain links TRBV28 to TRBJ2-3, with 11 bases aligning to TRBD2. CDR1 MDHEN and CDR2 SYDVKM come from the germline V gene. Trimming removed 5 bases from V and 3 bases from J; junction bases left unmatched: 7. The CDR3 has 16 amino acids. In DNA form, the CDR3 reads TGTGCCAGCAGTCAAACTAGCGGGAGAGGAACAGATACGCAGTATTTT. Its protein product is CASSQTSGRGTDTQYF.

This rearrangement joins TRBV30 to TRBJ1-1; no definite D call. The CDR3 has 15 amino acids. Germline V lookup: CDR1 GTSNPN, CDR2 SVGIG (reference sequence). Trimming took off 0 bases at V and 1 base at J, with 12 bases between the two ends. The CDR3 loop reads CAWSVGGIGNTEAFF. CDR3 coding DNA: TGTGCCTGGAGTGTAGGAGGTATCGGGAACACTGAAGCTTTCTTT.

The table lists this clone with a count of one. V gene TRBV30 combines with J gene TRBJ1-2; D ambiguous. Trimming cost V 3 bases and J 1 base, with 6 bases left between them. Germline loops: CDR1 GTSNPN, CDR2 SVGIG (reference sequence). The CDR3 loop spans 12 amino acids. The CDR3 reads CAWRTVNYGYTF. The CDR3 DNA is TGTGCCTGGAGAACAGTTAACTATGGCTACACCTTC.

This rearrangement joins TRBV5-5 to TRBJ1-2; 10 positions agree with TRBD1. This CDR3 has 15 residues. V shed 1 base and J 4 bases; nucleotides not matched to a gene: 4. Germline lookup yields CDR1 SGHKS and CDR2 YYEKEE (reference sequence). The chain's CDR3 is CASSLYGQGVYGYTF. In DNA form, the CDR3 reads TGTGCCAGCAGCTTGTACGGACAGGGGGTCTATGGCTACACCTTC.

The chain is built from TRBV4-1 and TRBJ2-7, with D tentatively TRBD1 (5 bases). Germline V gene lookup returns CDR1 MGHRA and CDR2 YSYEKL. The CDR3 totals 14 residues. V lost 6 bases, J lost 2 bases, and 14 bases lay in between. The CDR3 is CASSPGMGPYEQYF. The CDR3 DNA is TGCGCCAGCAGTCCAGGGATGGGCCCCTACGAGCAGTACTTC.

This clone appeared a single time. The rearrangement joins TRBV28 to TRBJ2-4; 9 bases match TRBD1. J lost 3 bases, V lost 6 bases, and 12 bases had no gene match. This CDR3 contains 17 residues. In germline, CDR1 is MDHEN, CDR2 SYDVKM. CDR3 in DNA: TGTGCCAGCAGATCTCATACAGGGGGCGTTGGCAAAAACATTCAGTACTTC. Protein: CASRSHTGGVGKNIQYF.